This T cell receptor (beta chain) derives from a study of shared clonotypes between healthy human individuals (dated by TCRdb to the early 2020s). At the level of the whole study: The cohort included three men and two women between 18 and 49 years of age. For each donor, three plates each were used for CD4 naive and CD4 memory, two plates were used for CD8 naive, and one plate was used for CD8 memory. To estimate repertoire size and how much clonotypes are shared between individuals, the study performed deep sequencing of blood TCR repertoires from roughly five healthy adults. To increase sequencing depth and limit assay-specific biases, TCR repertoire library preparation and sequencing were carried out by different laboratories using diverse techniques. Between about 0.85 and 10 billion PBMCs per donor were obtained by leukapheresis.

About this clone itself: This clone's antigen is unknown. Qualities for individual bases were not recorded, and no much larger clone is one base off.

The donors were healthy, HIV-negative adults with no recently reported acute infections or vaccinations. Every donor was a Caucasian adult residing in Nashville, Tennessee, USA. Magnetic negative selection was used to enrich CD4+ T cells, after which naive cells were positively selected on CD45RA and the negative fraction became the memory subset. Blood was collected by leukapheresis, and PBMCs were isolated by Ficoll-Histopaque density gradient centrifugation and then cryopreserved in liquid nitrogen vapor phase. Purity and quantity of every magnetically sorted T cell population were checked by analytical flow cytometry. From each sorted fraction, genomic DNA was isolated and quantified by UV absorbance on a Nanodrop 2000c. From the germline V gene (reference sequence), CDR1 is GTSNPN and CDR2 is SVGIG. A distance of 6 bases separates the germline ends of V and J, which lose 0 bases and 6 bases respectively. Spanning cysteine to phenylalanine, the CDR3 consists of 11 amino acids. Only the CDR3 DNA stays, 33 bases, in frame from base 1.

TCR CDR3 regions were amplified from genomic DNA by multiplex PCR using the deep immunoSEQ assay. For each cell subset, the extracted genomic DNA was distributed evenly across all wells of several immunoSEQ 96-well plates, and each plate served as one replicate. Each replicate PCR for sorted subsets received about 200 ng genomic DNA, equal to tens of thousands of T cell genomes. The purified libraries were quantified using a Qubit 3.0 fluorometer, sized with a Bioanalyzer 2100, and then quantified again using the KAPA Library Quantification kit. Every immunoSEQ 96-well plate was sequenced on a dedicated single-read 150-cycle Illumina NextSeq 550 flow cell. As for the original processing: Because only junctional sequences without quality scores were contained in the immunoSEQ output, filtering matching that applied to full-length reads could not be performed. Sequences were annotated with PyIR, a Python wrapper for IgBLAST v1.9, using IMGT germline references to assign V/J genes and CDR3. Reads were filtered out if the reads had weak V/J assignments (E-value above 1e-6), no CDR3, stop codons, out-of-frame junctions, or ambiguous translated residues. V3J clonotypes were defined as sequences sharing an identical inferred V gene, J gene, and CDR3 amino acid sequence. Percentage overlap between repertoires was calculated by dividing the number of shared unique clonotypes by the size of the smaller repertoire. Richness of each repertoire was evaluated using RTK rarefaction, the Chao1 estimator, and Recon v2.1 estimates of unobserved clonotypes. OLGA was used to compute generation probabilities for all TCRbeta clonotypes that the gDNA method yielded from a handful of donors. In its TCRdb copy, this immuneACCESS table keeps in-frame sequences only and misses some clones. Where compared with another copy, unresolved V genes explain less than half of these, and the others have no known cause. D and trimming were read from the DNA, whereas the V and J calls and clone size are those reported in that table. This sample holds about 2.5 million clones; around 92% were observed only once. The leading ten clones occupy more than 0.35% of the sample.

The research as a whole found: The genetic and exposure-history diversity represented was limited by the small number of donors. Higher generation probabilities were observed for clonotypes shared by all four sorted-subset donors than for non-shared clonotypes. Sampling was restricted to blood, and TCR repertoires in tissue are likely to differ from TCR repertoires in blood. When several donors were compared, the shared fraction of clonotypes was around 5.1% for naive CD4, approximately 3.3% for naive CD8, about 2.4% for memory CD4, and 0.4% for memory CD8. Rarefaction of sorted-subset datasets indicated incomplete sequencing despite the large sequencing depth. Pairwise subsampling indicated that sequencing depth was expected to affect the degree of clonotype sharing among donors. Naive subsets generally had larger estimated clonotype richness than memory subsets.

This clonotype was obtained from a man between 18 and 35 years old in good health. Some clones in this sample may be carry-over from other donors' samples. The material sequenced was naive CD4+ T cells from PBMCs. Read against the paper, the sample's cell subset or site label means: CD45RA+ positively selected. Recombination connected TRBV30 to TRBJ2-7, with no confidently assigned D gene. The nucleotide sequence is given as TGTGCCTGGAGTGTAGGGCCCGAGCAGTACTTC. Its translation is CAWSVGPEQYF. The reference TRBV30 and TRBJ2-7 proteins fill in what lies around the CDR3, so the full variable domain reads SQTIHQWPATLVQPVGSPLSLECTVEGTSNPNLYWYRQAAGRGLQLLFYSVGIGQISSEVPQNLSASRPQDRQFILSSKKLLLSDSGFYLCAWSVGPEQYFGPGTRLTVT.